These 21 T cell receptor beta chains share one sample of origin, sequenced in a study of T cells in Graves' hyperthyroidism and ophthalmopathy. Amplified TCR beta CDR3 regions derived from RNA transcripts. A set of HTBI primers served as the primers for a first-round RT-PCR of the TCR CDR3. TCRdb reprocessed the multiplex PCR reads via MiXCR and lists one record per CDR3 protein. The sample carries fewer than 700,000 distinct CDR3 sequences, around 15% recorded once. Sequencing used blood. These receptors were obtained from a woman aged 25 to 45 with Graves' hyperthyroidism.

At least ten counts were recorded for this clonotype. The V call is TRBV6-2 or TRBV6-3, the J call TRBJ2-5; D not certain. The CDR3 length is 12 residues. CDR1 and CDR2 (germline): MNHEY, SVGEGT. Trimming took off 4 bases at V and 4 bases at J, with 7 bases between the two ends. Here the CDR3 reads CASSWSGETQYF. The CDR3, as DNA: TGTGCCAGCAGTTGGAGTGGAGAGACCCAGTACTTC.

A few counts support this clonotype. Germline and junction disagree at one end, which may indicate a read error. The chain carries TRBV28 and TRBJ2-5; possibly TRBD1 for D (6 bases). Germline assignment: CDR1 MDHEN and CDR2 SYDVKM. This CDR3 region has 15 residues. The CDR3 here is CASSLITGWQETQHF. CDR3 sequence (DNA): TGTGCCAGCAGTTTAATCACAGGGTGGCAGGAGACCCAGCACTTC.

This clonotype was detected a few times. The V call is TRBV29-1, the J call TRBJ1-2, with D tentatively TRBD1 (6 bases). V shed 6 bases and J shed 2 bases, with 13 bases lying between them. The CDR3 runs 13 residues. Germline V gene data show CDR1 as SQVTM and CDR2 as ANQGSEA. The chain's CDR3 is CSVDAGENYGYTF. The DNA of the CDR3 is TGCAGCGTGGATGCAGGGGAAAACTATGGCTACACCTTC. Complete variable domain (other parts from reference TRBV29-1 and TRBJ1-2): SAVISQKPSRDICQRGTSLTIQCQVDSQVTMMFWYRQQPGQSLTLIATANQGSEATYESGFVIDKFPISRPNLTFSTLTVSNMSPEDSSIYLCSVDAGENYGYTFGSGTRLTVV.

This clonotype came up many times. CDR3 DNA: TGTGCCAGCACTCCCCCCGGTGCGCCGCGTGAGCAGTTCTTC. It translates to CASTPPGAPREQFF. The chain links TRBV6-1 to TRBJ2-1; D is unclear. The germline V gene encodes CDR1 MNHNS and CDR2 SASEGT. The CDR3 covers 14 residues. V was pared by 7 bases and J by 9 bases, with 19 bases between.

This clonotype was counted between two and nine times. The chain carries TRBV7-9 and TRBJ2-3; the match to TRBD2 covers 8 bases. With V trimmed by 3 bases and J by 2 bases, 7 bases remained unmatched. From germline, CDR1 is SEHNR and CDR2 FQNEAQ (reference sequence). The CDR3 runs 16 residues. CDR3 residues: CASSFISGTTTDTQYF. In DNA, the CDR3 is TGTGCCAGCAGCTTCATTAGCGGGACAACCACAGATACGCAGTATTTT.

This clonotype has a count of ten or more. The chain uses TRBV5-1 and TRBJ2-7; perhaps TRBD2 as D (5 bases). From germline, CDR1 is SGHRS and CDR2 YFSETQ. V was clipped by 0 bases and J by 3 bases, with 13 bases between them. The CDR3 runs 15 residues. CDR3 nucleotide sequence: TGCGCCAGCAGCTTGGCGGGAACAGCTCGCTACGAGCAGTACTTC. It is translated as CASSLAGTARYEQYF.

The chain links TRBV7-9 to TRBJ2-3; 7 positions match TRBD1. Trimming cost V 2 bases and J 2 bases; bases outside gene matches: 7. Germline V CDR1 and CDR2: SEHNR, FQNEAQ (reference sequence). The CDR3 loop spans 16 amino acids. The CDR3 loop reads CASSLRNQGVTDTQYF. In DNA form, the CDR3 reads TGTGCCAGCAGCTTAAGGAATCAGGGGGTCACAGATACGCAGTATTTT.

This clonotype was observed a handful of times. This chain joins TRBV19 and TRBJ1-6; TRBD1 might be the D (6 bases). Germline loops: CDR1 LNHDA, CDR2 SQIVND (reference sequence). V was pared by 4 bases and J by 8 bases, with 15 bases between. This CDR3 contains 15 residues. The chain's CDR3 is CASSTVDSQDSPLHF. The CDR3, as DNA: TGTGCCAGTAGTACCGTGGACAGCCAGGATTCACCCCTCCACTTT. Full variable domain (outside the CDR3, taken from reference TRBV19 and TRBJ1-6): DGGITQSPKYLFRKEGQNVTLSCEQNLNHDAMYWYRQDPGQGLRLIYYSQIVNDFQKGDIAEGYSVSREKKESFPLTVTSAQKNPTAFYLCASSTVDSQDSPLHFGNGTRLTVT.

The V call is TRBV11-2, the J call TRBJ1-2; a weak D match, TRBD1 (5 bases). Germline-derived CDR1 and CDR2 are SGHAT and FQNNGV. The CDR3 runs to 13 residues. Trimming pared 2 bases from V and 3 bases from J, leaving 7 bases between. CDR3 in DNA: TGTGCCAGCAGCTTATTACAGGACTATGGCTACACCTTC. The encoded protein is CASSLLQDYGYTF. Based on the CDR3 plus reference TRBV11-2 and TRBJ1-2, the full variable domain is EAGVAQSPRYKIIEKRQSVAFWCNPISGHATLYWYQQILGQGPKLLIQFQNNGVVDDSQLPKDRFSAERLKGVDSTLKIQPAKLEDSAVYLCASSLLQDYGYTFGSGTRLTVV.

This clonotype was counted at least ten times. V usage is TRBV18 and J usage is TRBJ2-3, with D unresolved. Germline lookup yields CDR1 KGHSH and CDR2 LQKENI. Trimming shortened V by 3 bases and J by 2 bases, and 9 bases separated the two germline ends. CDR3 length equals 14 residues. CDR3 nucleotide sequence: TGTGCCAGCTCACCCACAGAGATCACAGATACGCAGTATTTT. This codes for CASSPTEITDTQYF.

This sequence joins TRBV18 and TRBJ2-5; D gene unclear. Germline V gene lookup returns CDR1 KGHSH and CDR2 LQKENI. The V end lost 0 bases, the J end lost 1 base, and 9 bases lay between the germline ends. There are 15 residues in the CDR3. CDR3 DNA: TGTGCCAGCTCACCACCGGTTGGGTTCCAAGAGACCCAGTACTTC. Protein: CASSPPVGFQETQYF.

This clonotype turned up a few times. The rearrangement links TRBV28 to TRBJ2-2; no firm D call. V was cut by 1 base and J by 4 bases, with 13 bases left in between. Germline V lookup: CDR1 MDHEN, CDR2 SYDVKM. CDR3 length equals 16 residues. CDR3 residues: CASSLLTYLSTGELFF. CDR3 nucleotide sequence: TGTGCCAGCAGTTTATTGACTTATTTATCCACCGGGGAGCTGTTTTTT.

Ten or more counts support this clonotype. The chain recombines TRBV28 with TRBJ1-2; D may be TRBD1 (5 bases). Per the germline V gene, CDR1 is MDHEN and CDR2 is SYDVKM. Between the trimmed V and J ends, which lost 2 bases and 1 base, there was a span of 11 bases. The CDR3 loop spans 15 amino acids. CDR3 protein: CASSLTGHLNYGYTF. The CDR3 DNA follows: TGTGCCAGCAGTTTAACAGGTCACCTTAACTATGGCTACACCTTC.

This clonotype was detected ten times or more. The chain uses TRBV27 and TRBJ2-1, with TRBD2 matching over 10 bases. Trimming removed 10 bases from V and 0 bases from J; junction bases left unmatched: 6. The germline V gene has CDR1 MNHEY and CDR2 SMNVEV (reference sequence). This CDR3 has 15 residues. Here the CDR3 DNA reads TGTGCCACCCGGACTAGCGGTAGCTCCTACAATGAGCAGTTCTTC. This codes for CATRTSGSSYNEQFF.

This clonotype has more than one count but fewer than ten. The chain couples TRBV7-9 to TRBJ1-6; D perhaps matches TRBD1 (6 bases). Deletions cut 5 bases from V and 9 bases from J, with 17 bases between. Looked up from germline, CDR1 is SEHNR and CDR2 is FQNEAQ (reference sequence). This CDR3 has 15 amino acids. Written as DNA, the CDR3 is TGTGCCAGCAGCGATTTACGGGGGGGGCCTTCACCCCTCCACTTT. This gives the protein CASSDLRGGPSPLHF.

On this clonotype: Given a much more abundant clone one base away, this may be a read error. The chain recombines TRBV13 with TRBJ2-2, with D hard to call. The CDR3 extends over 14 amino acids. Germline values: CDR1 PRHDT, CDR2 FYEKMQ (reference sequence). The CDR3 spells CANSLSPTDGELFF. The CDR3 nucleotides read TGTGCCAACAGCTTGAGTCCCACGGACGGGGAGCTGTTTTTT.

This clonotype was seen repeatedly, ten times or more. This chain uses TRBV13 with TRBJ1-1; D gene unclear. Trimming took off 4 bases at V and 5 bases at J, with 20 bases between the two ends. The CDR3 has 16 amino acids. From germline, CDR1 is PRHDT and CDR2 FYEKMQ (reference sequence). CDR3 bases: TGTGCCAGCAGCTCGGAGAGCGAACAAAGAGGGACTGAAGCTTTCTTT. The encoded protein is CASSSESEQRGTEAFF.

This chain connects TRBV15 to TRBJ2-7; 7 bases align to TRBD1. There are 15 residues in the CDR3. J was trimmed by 1 base and V by 3 bases; bases with no gene match: 6. The germline V gene has CDR1 LNHNV and CDR2 YYDKDF (reference sequence). In DNA form, the CDR3 reads TGTGCCACCAGCAGGGGAAAGGGACAGTCCTACGAGCAGTACTTC. Encoded protein: CATSRGKGQSYEQYF. Supplemented by reference TRBV15 and TRBJ2-7, the full variable domain reads DAMVIQNPRYQVTQFGKPVTLSCSQTLNHNVMYWYQQKSSQAPKLLFHYYDKDFNNEADTPDNFQSRRPNTSFCFLDIRSPGLGDTAMYLCATSRGKGQSYEQYFGPGTRLTVT.

The rearrangement uses TRBV15 and TRBJ2-1; 14 bases agree with TRBD2. The CDR3 loop spans 19 amino acids. Germline CDR1 and CDR2: LNHNV and YYDKDF (reference sequence). The V gene end was trimmed by 3 bases and the J gene end by 0 bases; junction bases not matched to a gene: 7. The CDR3 spells CATSRGTSGSASSYNEQFF. Here the CDR3 DNA reads TGTGCCACCAGCAGGGGGACTAGCGGGAGCGCTAGCTCCTACAATGAGCAGTTCTTC. Filled out from reference TRBV15 and TRBJ2-1, the complete variable domain reads DAMVIQNPRYQVTQFGKPVTLSCSQTLNHNVMYWYQQKSSQAPKLLFHYYDKDFNNEADTPDNFQSRRPNTSFCFLDIRSPGLGDTAMYLCATSRGTSGSASSYNEQFFGPGTRLTVL.

This clonotype showed up just a few times. A junction end diverges from the germline sequence, so it may reflect a read error. The chain recombines TRBV3-1 with TRBJ2-1; 10 positions match TRBD2. CDR3 length equals 17 residues. Germline assignment: CDR1 LGHDT and CDR2 YNNKEL (reference sequence). The DNA of the CDR3 is TGTGCCAGCAGCCAGTTCCTAGCGGGAGCATCGTACAATGAGCGGTTCTTC. This encodes CASSQFLAGASYNERFF.

In its sample, this clonotype was seen a few times. The V call is TRBV24-1, the J call TRBJ2-3, with TRBD1 matching over 8 bases. V lost 5 bases, J lost 2 bases, and 5 bases stayed unmatched. Per the germline V gene, CDR1 is KGHDR and CDR2 is SFDVKD. There are 15 residues in the CDR3. Here the CDR3 reads CATSVGTGATDTQYF. The DNA of the CDR3 is TGTGCCACCAGTGTTGGGACAGGAGCCACAGATACGCAGTATTTT.